These 30 T cell receptor beta chains were all obtained from the same sample, sequenced in a study of vaccination and CD4 T cells after COVID-19. Their antigen targets remain unknown. Sample treatment: roughly 10-day PBMC culture with coronavirus spike peptide pools or control peptides (ViraFEST assay). Oncomine TCR Beta short-read sequencing was applied to DNA from cultured CD4+ T cells. TCRdb processed the PCR reads anew with MiXCR; each CDR3 protein has one entry. The sample lists about 9,600 distinct CDR3 sequences; over 20% were seen once. Sequenced material: CD4+ T cells from blood, cultured in vitro, taken before SARS-CoV-2 vaccination. The receptors stem from a human donor who received a COVID-19 vaccine.

The sample holds a few counts of this clonotype. CDR3 sequence: CASSRVRTGHGYTF. CDR3 bases: TGTGCCAGCAGTCGCGTGCGGACAGGGCACGGCTACACCTTC. This chain links TRBV6-1 with TRBJ1-2, with 8 bases aligning to TRBD1. The length of the CDR3 is 14 residues. Germline loops: CDR1 MNHNS, CDR2 SASEGT. The ends lost 5 bases at V and 8 bases at J; junction bases unmatched: 10.

The CDR3 coding sequence is TGTGCCAGCAGTCGGGACAGGGGAAACTATGGCTACACCTTC. Amino acid sequence: CASSRDRGNYGYTF. The chain recombines TRBV2 with TRBJ1-2; 10 positions agree with TRBD1. The CDR3 sequence is 14 residues long. The germline V gene encodes CDR1 SNHLY and CDR2 FYNNEI. Losses at the gene ends were 5 bases for V and 2 bases for J; bases not matched to a gene: 2.

The chain joins TRBV6-1 to TRBJ1-4; D may be TRBD1 (6 bases). V gave up 4 bases and J gave up 8 bases, with 14 bases separating them. Germline V gives CDR1 MNHNS, CDR2 SASEGT. This CDR3 has 14 amino acids. The DNA of the CDR3 is TGTGCCAGCAGTGTCGGGACATGGAACGAAAAACTGTTTTTT. Its protein product is CASSVGTWNEKLFF.

The genes are TRBV18 and TRBJ2-1; D possibly corresponds to TRBD1 (6 bases). The V gene lost 6 bases and the J gene lost 5 bases, with 17 bases spanning the gap. The CDR3 is 15 residues long. CDR1 is KGHSH, CDR2 LQKENI, per germline. This CDR3 is CASSRQGTPDNEQFF. The CDR3 DNA reads as TGTGCCAGCTCCAGGCAGGGGACGCCTGACAATGAGCAGTTCTTC.

The chain uses TRBV6-5 and TRBJ1-6; D not resolved. V was clipped by 3 bases and J by 7 bases, with 7 bases between them. Germline lookup yields CDR1 MNHEY and CDR2 SVGAGI. The CDR3 spans 13 residues. The CDR3 loop reads CASSYVGNSPLHF. For the CDR3, the DNA is TGTGCCAGCAGTTATGTGGGGAATTCACCCCTCCACTTT.

This chain joins TRBV5-1 and TRBJ1-5, with D tentatively TRBD1 (5 bases). The CDR3 runs to 15 residues. CDR1 SGHRS and CDR2 YFSETQ come from the germline V gene. Trimming shortened V by 4 bases and J by 1 base, and 12 bases separated the two germline ends. DNA for the CDR3: TGCGCCAGCAGCCTAGGAGGGACGAGCAATCAGCCCCAGCATTTT. Its protein product is CASSLGGTSNQPQHF.

This clonotype was seen a handful of times. The CDR3 DNA reads TGTGCCTGGAGTGCAATAACAGGGGGGAATGAAAAACTGTTTTTT. Protein product: CAWSAITGGNEKLFF. This sequence joins TRBV30 and TRBJ1-4, with 8 bases fitting TRBD1. J gave up 5 bases and V 1 base, and 6 bases lay outside the gene matches. Germline CDR1 is GTSNPN and CDR2 is SVGIG (reference sequence). The CDR3 has 15 amino acids.

This chain joins TRBV19 and TRBJ2-7, with D perhaps matching TRBD1 or TRBD2 (5 bases each). Germline V gene data show CDR1 as LNHDA and CDR2 as SQIVND (reference sequence). The CDR3 has 16 residues. V shed 5 bases and J shed 3 bases, with 20 bases lying between them. CDR3 region: CASSEWQTTGRYEQYF. Here the CDR3 DNA reads TGTGCCAGTAGTGAGTGGCAAACAACGGGACGCTACGAGCAGTACTTC.

In nucleotides, the CDR3 is TGCAGTGCCGGGGACTCCCCCTACAATGAGCAGTTCTTC. This codes for CSAGDSPYNEQFF. The chain couples TRBV20-1 to TRBJ2-1; D may be TRBD2 (6 bases). The CDR3 consists of 13 residues. In germline, CDR1 is DFQATT, CDR2 SNEGSKA (reference sequence). The ends were cut back, 6 bases at V and 2 bases at J, with 11 bases in the middle.

V usage is TRBV20-1 and J usage is TRBJ2-7; 13 bases are a match to TRBD2. The CDR3 has 15 residues. Germline V gene sequence: CDR1 DFQATT, CDR2 SNEGSKA (reference sequence). The V and J ends lost 1 base and 2 bases, in that order; junction bases with no gene match: 2. The CDR3, as DNA: TGCAGTGCTAGAGGACTAGCGGGGGGAACCTACGAGCAGTACTTC. It is translated as CSARGLAGGTYEQYF.

The V call is TRBV10-3, the J call TRBJ2-5; D is perhaps TRBD2 (5 bases). With 2 bases removed from V and 5 bases from J, the gap between germline ends came to 9 bases. Germline V gives CDR1 ENHRY, CDR2 SYGVKD. The CDR3 is 13 amino acids. DNA for the CDR3: TGTGCCATCAGTGAGCGGGTAGCGGAGACCCAGTACTTC. Protein product: CAISERVAETQYF.

This clonotype has a handful of counts. V gene TRBV11-3 combines with J gene TRBJ1-6; D is unresolved. Germline lookup yields CDR1 SGHNT and CDR2 YENEEA. The CDR3 consists of 18 residues. V lost 3 bases, J lost 10 bases, and 25 bases lay in between. The DNA for the CDR3 is TGTGCCAGCAGCTTGAGACCTCCGGGTCCCAAGTTGGGATCACCCCTCCACTTT. As protein: CASSLRPPGPKLGSPLHF.

This clonotype turned up a few times. The J gene is TRBJ1-1, the V gene TRBV2; D gene unclear. Trimming shortened V by 5 bases and J by 4 bases, and 14 bases separated the two germline ends. Germline V gene data show CDR1 as SNHLY and CDR2 as FYNNEI. This CDR3 region has 14 residues. The CDR3 bases are TGTGCCAGCAGTAGGAGGGATTGGAGCACTGAAGCTTTCTTT. It encodes CASSRRDWSTEAFF.

The rearrangement uses TRBV4-1 and TRBJ2-5; D gene unclear. This CDR3 has 13 residues. V was clipped by 2 bases and J by 4 bases, with 8 bases between them. CDR1 is MGHRA, CDR2 YSYEKL, per germline. The CDR3 here is CASSQTIGETQYF. CDR3 coding DNA: TGCGCCAGCAGCCAAACTATAGGAGAGACCCAGTACTTC.

This clonotype was recorded once. This chain connects TRBV4-1 to TRBJ2-4; D unclear. The V gene's germline CDR1 is MGHRA and CDR2 YSYEKL. The CDR3 sequence is 14 residues long. V shed 1 base and J shed 8 bases, with 12 bases lying between them. CDR3 region: CASSQGSREDIQYF. The CDR3 DNA follows: TGCGCCAGCAGCCAAGGCAGCCGAGAGGACATTCAGTACTTC.

Note on this clonotype: The junction does not match germline at one end; this may be a read error. The gene calls are TRBV7-2 and TRBJ2-3; 8 bases are a match to TRBD2. The CDR3 runs to 15 residues. The germline CDR1 and CDR2 sequences are SGHTA and FQGNSA. The CDR3 is CANSPARGVTDTQYF. The DNA for the CDR3 is TGTGCCAACAGCCCAGCGCGGGGGGTCACAGATACGCAGTATTTT.

This clonotype has just a few counts. This sequence joins TRBV19 and TRBJ1-2, with D perhaps matching TRBD1 (6 bases). This CDR3 contains 13 residues. The germline V and J ends were trimmed by 4 bases and 4 bases, with 10 bases remaining between them. Germline CDR1 LNHDA, CDR2 SQIVND (reference sequence). The CDR3 sequence: CASSRRGPYGYTF. In DNA form, the CDR3 reads TGTGCCAGTAGTAGGCGGGGGCCCTATGGCTACACCTTC.

This chain connects TRBV18 to TRBJ2-7; D is possibly TRBD1 (6 bases). The CDR3 has 15 amino acids. V was trimmed by 6 bases and J by 2 bases, leaving 17 bases between them. Germline V gene data show CDR1 as KGHSH and CDR2 as LQKENI. Written as DNA, the CDR3 is TGTGCCAGCTCCAAACCGACGGACAGAGCCTACGAGCAGTACTTC. Translation gives CASSKPTDRAYEQYF.

This clonotype has only a few counts. CDR3 sequence: CASGGLAGGRTGELFF. The CDR3 DNA is TGCGCCAGCGGGGGACTAGCGGGGGGGAGGACCGGGGAGCTGTTTTTT. J is TRBJ2-2 and V is TRBV10-2, with 16 bases matching TRBD2. CDR3 size: 16 residues. Germline trimming cut 8 bases from V and 5 bases from J; bases unmatched to any gene: 5. From germline, CDR1 is WSHSY and CDR2 SAAADI.

In its sample, this clonotype was seen once. The V and J genes are TRBV27 and TRBJ1-1; TRBD1 matches 7 bases. Per the germline V gene, CDR1 is MNHEY and CDR2 is SMNVEV (reference sequence). The junction had 6 bases not matched to a gene; V was cut back by 6 bases and J by 2 bases. There are 14 residues in the CDR3. CDR3 DNA sequence: TGTGCCAGCAGCTGGACAGGAATTAACACTGAAGCTTTCTTT. This gives the protein CASSWTGINTEAFF.

The J gene is TRBJ2-1, the V gene TRBV10-3; D tentatively fits TRBD1 or TRBD2 (5 bases each). The CDR3 is 13 amino acids. In germline, CDR1 is ENHRY, CDR2 SYGVKD. Trimming pared 6 bases from V and 6 bases from J, leaving 12 bases between. This CDR3 is CAIRGAGSNEQFF. The DNA of the CDR3 is TGTGCCATCAGAGGGGCAGGGAGCAATGAGCAGTTCTTC.

The rearrangement joins TRBV12-3 or TRBV12-4 to TRBJ1-3, with D unresolved. V lost 6 bases and J lost 0, with 9 bases in between. The CDR3 is 14 amino acids. CDR3 coding DNA: TGTGCCAGCAGCCCTCCGAGCTCTGGAAACACCATATATTTT. This codes for CASSPPSSGNTIYF.

This clonotype was picked up a small number of times. This sequence joins TRBV19 and TRBJ2-7; maybe TRBD2 (5 bases). Germline CDR1 and CDR2: LNHDA and SQIVND (reference sequence). The CDR3 sequence is 12 residues long. Trimming removed 6 bases from V and 6 bases from J, with 12 bases in between. The CDR3 here is CASSPEGGEQYF. The CDR3 nucleotides read TGTGCCAGTAGCCCGGAAGGAGGCGAGCAGTACTTC. The whole variable domain, filled in from reference TRBV19 and TRBJ2-7, reads DGGITQSPKYLFRKEGQNVTLSCEQNLNHDAMYWYRQDPGQGLRLIYYSQIVNDFQKGDIAEGYSVSREKKESFPLTVTSAQKNPTAFYLCASSPEGGEQYFGPGTRLTVT.

This clonotype has more than one count but fewer than ten. The V and J genes are TRBV20-1 and TRBJ1-1; TRBD1 agrees at 9 bases. The CDR3 loop spans 13 amino acids. The V and J ends lost 6 bases and 2 bases, in that order; junction bases with no gene match: 4. Germline CDR1 DFQATT, CDR2 SNEGSKA (reference sequence). The CDR3 DNA is TGCAGTGCCCCACAGGGGGCAAACACTGAAGCTTTCTTT. Translating it yields CSAPQGANTEAFF.

The genes are TRBV2 and TRBJ1-1, with 7 positions matching TRBD1. This CDR3 has 15 amino acids. Germline assignment: CDR1 SNHLY and CDR2 FYNNEI. V trimming: 5 bases; J trimming: 1 base; junction bases outside the gene matches: 7. CDR3 sequence reads: CASSLHRGRNTEAFF. The CDR3, as DNA: TGTGCCAGCAGTTTACACAGGGGCCGGAACACTGAAGCTTTCTTT.

The V call is TRBV5-6, the J call TRBJ2-6; no firm D call. This CDR3 is 18 amino acids long. V lost 0 bases and J lost 0, with 13 bases in between. Germline V gene data show CDR1 as SGHDT and CDR2 as YYEEEE. The CDR3 loop is CASSLGQVLLSGANVLTF. In nucleotides, the CDR3 is TGTGCCAGCAGCTTGGGGCAGGTCTTACTCTCTGGGGCCAACGTCCTGACTTTC.

This clonotype has more than one count but fewer than ten. A read error may produce the germline difference seen at one junction end. The chain carries TRBV5-4 and TRBJ2-7, with a tentative D call TRBD2 (5 bases). From germline, CDR1 is SGHNT and CDR2 YYREEE (reference sequence). The CDR3 runs to 15 residues. The CDR3 reads CASRLGVGEGYDQYF. CDR3 DNA: TGTGCCAGCAGACTCGGGGTCGGAGAGGGTTACGATCAGTACTTC.

This clonotype was counted only a few times. J is TRBJ2-5 and V is TRBV24-1; the D gene is possibly TRBD1 (5 bases). The CDR3 is 13 amino acids. V was shortened by 5 bases and J by 1 base, with 7 bases between the two germline ends. Germline V gives CDR1 KGHDR, CDR2 SFDVKD. In nucleotides, the CDR3 is TGTGCCACCAGTGGCAGGGTCCAAGAGACCCAGTACTTC. It translates to CATSGRVQETQYF.

The table lists this clonotype with a few counts. This chain uses TRBV20-1 with TRBJ2-2; tentatively, D is TRBD1 (6 bases). Trimming pared 0 bases from V and 1 base from J, leaving 12 bases between. Germline CDR1 reads DFQATT; CDR2 reads SNEGSKA (reference sequence). This CDR3 comprises 16 residues. The CDR3 nucleotides are TGCAGTGCTAGAGATGGCAGGGGAAGGAACACCGGGGAGCTGTTTTTT. Translating gives CSARDGRGRNTGELFF.

The V and J genes are TRBV24-1 and TRBJ2-3; D uncertain. Per the germline V gene, CDR1 is KGHDR and CDR2 is SFDVKD. The CDR3 extends over 14 amino acids. V was pared by 2 bases and J by 0 bases, with 5 bases between. The CDR3 protein is CATSDYRSTDTQYF. The CDR3 DNA follows: TGTGCCACCAGTGATTATCGGAGCACAGATACGCAGTATTTT.